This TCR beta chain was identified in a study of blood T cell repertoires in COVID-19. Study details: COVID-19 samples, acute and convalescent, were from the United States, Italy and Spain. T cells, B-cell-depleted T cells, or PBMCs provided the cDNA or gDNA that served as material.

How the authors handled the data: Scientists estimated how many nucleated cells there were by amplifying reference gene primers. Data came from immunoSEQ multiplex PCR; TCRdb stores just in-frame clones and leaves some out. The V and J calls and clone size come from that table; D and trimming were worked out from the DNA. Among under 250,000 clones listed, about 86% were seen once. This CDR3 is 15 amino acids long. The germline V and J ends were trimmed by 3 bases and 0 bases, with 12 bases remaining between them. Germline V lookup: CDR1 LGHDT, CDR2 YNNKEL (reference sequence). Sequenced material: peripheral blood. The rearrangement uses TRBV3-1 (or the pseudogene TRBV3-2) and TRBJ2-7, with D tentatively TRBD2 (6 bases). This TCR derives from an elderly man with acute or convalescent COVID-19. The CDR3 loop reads CASSQPGLSSYEQYF. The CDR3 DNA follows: TGTGCCAGCAGCCAGCCGGGACTGAGCTCCTACGAGCAGTACTTC.